Below are 18 T cell receptor beta chains sequenced from a single sample in a study of PD-L1 blockade in urothelial cancer. This table comes from immunoSEQ multiplex PCR, and its TCRdb copy is limited to in-frame clones, with some not included. The top ten clones hold roughly a tenth of a sample with about 88,000 clones, 85% to 95% of them seen once. The sample was PBMCs, taken around atezolizumab (anti-PD-L1) treatment. These receptor sequences come from a man aged 55 to 70 with urothelial cancer.

V is TRBV2 and J is TRBJ1-5; 9 bases map to TRBD1. The CDR3 is 14 amino acids. CDR1 and CDR2 from the germline V gene are SNHLY and FYNNEI. With V trimmed by 5 bases and J by 5 bases, 4 bases remained unmatched. The CDR3 DNA follows: TGTGCCAGCAGTCTAGACAGGGGGTATCAGCCCCAGCATTTT. This encodes CASSLDRGYQPQHF.

The chain recombines TRBV4-2 with TRBJ1-2; unclear D gene. Trimming took off 1 base at V and 1 base at J, with 7 bases between the two ends. Germline V gene sequence: CDR1 LGHNA, CDR2 YNFKEQ. The CDR3 has 14 residues. This chain's CDR3 is CASSQVEGNYGYTF. The CDR3 DNA sequence: TGTGCCAGCAGCCAAGTTGAGGGTAACTATGGCTACACCTTC.

The rearrangement joins TRBV5-6 to TRBJ1-2, with 8 bases identical to TRBD1. Germline V gene data show CDR1 as SGHDT and CDR2 as YYEEEE. The CDR3 length is 14 residues. Trimming removed 4 bases from V and 7 bases from J; junction bases left unmatched: 9. The CDR3: CASSLGTGGAGYTF. The CDR3 DNA sequence: TGTGCCAGCAGCCTCGGGACAGGCGGCGCTGGCTACACCTTC.

This clone was counted only a few times. The chain links TRBV10-3 to TRBJ1-1, with D possibly being TRBD1 (6 bases). Trimming pared 6 bases from V and 0 bases from J, leaving 14 bases between. Germline loops: CDR1 ENHRY, CDR2 SYGVKD. The CDR3 runs to 15 residues. Here the CDR3 reads CAISHGTSMNTEAFF. The CDR3 nucleotides read TGTGCCATCAGCCACGGGACATCTATGAACACTGAAGCTTTCTTT.

The rearrangement joins TRBV5-4 to TRBJ2-5; a possible D gene is TRBD2 (6 bases). CDR1 is SGHNT, CDR2 YYREEE, per germline (reference sequence). V lost 4 bases to trimming and J lost 0 bases, with 10 bases between them. The CDR3 is 14 residues long. The CDR3 spells CASSRRLDQETQYF. CDR3 DNA: TGTGCCAGCAGCCGAAGACTAGACCAAGAGACCCAGTACTTC.

The CDR3 DNA reads TGTGCCAGCAGCCAGCAGATGAACACTGAAGCTTTCTTT. It is translated as CASSQQMNTEAFF. This sequence joins TRBV14 and TRBJ1-1, with D uncertain. Germline V lookup: CDR1 SGHDN, CDR2 FVKESK. Trimming pared 3 bases from V and 0 bases from J, leaving 5 bases between. This CDR3 comprises 13 residues.

A remark on this clone: At one of its ends the junction is not consistent with the germline gene, which may arise from a read error. Here the CDR3 DNA reads TGTGCTAGCAGCTTAGCGCTAAGCACCAATGAGCAGTTCTTC. It is translated as CASSLALSTNEQFF. The chain has TRBV7-7 and TRBJ2-1; TRBD2 is a possible D gene (5 bases). CDR1 is SSHAT, CDR2 FNYEAQ, per germline (reference sequence). This CDR3 contains 14 residues.

V is TRBV5-1 and J is TRBJ1-2; TRBD1 is a possible D gene (5 bases). V was trimmed by 5 bases and J by 7 bases, leaving 15 bases between them. This CDR3 has 13 residues. Germline-derived CDR1 and CDR2 are SGHRS and YFSETQ. CDR3 nucleotides: TGCGCCAGCAGGGGCCGACAGTCGCGTGGCTACACCTTC. Protein sequence: CASRGRQSRGYTF.

The chain links TRBV9 to TRBJ2-1; D is uncertain. The CDR3 contains 11 residues. CDR1 is SGDLS, CDR2 YYNGEE, per germline. CDR3 in amino acids: CVSDCPLNKFF. CDR3 bases: TGTGTTTCAGACTGCCCTTTAAATAAGTTCTTC. Drawing the rest from reference TRBV9 and TRBJ2-1, the complete variable domain is DSGVTQTPKHLITATGQRVTLRCSPRSGDLSVYWYQQSLDQGLQFLIQYYNGEERAKGNILERFSAQQFPDLHSELNLSSLELGDSALYFCVSDCPLNKFFGPGTRLTVL.

The chain has TRBV9 and TRBJ2-3, with 11 positions matching TRBD1. CDR3 length: 16 amino acids. Germline trimming cut 0 bases from V and 5 bases from J; bases unmatched to any gene: 5. The germline V gene encodes CDR1 SGDLS and CDR2 YYNGEE. The DNA for the CDR3 is TGTGCCAGCAGCGTAGGGGGACAGGGGGTGGGAGATACGCAGTATTTT. Translation: CASSVGGQGVGDTQYF.

V is TRBV6-6 and J is TRBJ2-5; the D gene is possibly TRBD2 (5 bases). Trimming cost V 6 bases and J 1 base, with 12 bases left between them. CDR3 size: 14 residues. Per germline, CDR1 MNHNY and CDR2 SVGAGI (reference sequence). The CDR3 is CASSRVGSQETQYF. CDR3 DNA sequence: TGTGCCAGCAGCCGCGTAGGGAGCCAAGAGACCCAGTACTTC.

The J gene is TRBJ1-6, the V gene TRBV9, with D perhaps matching TRBD1 (5 bases). The germline V and J ends were trimmed by 2 bases and 0 bases, with 9 bases remaining between them. Germline-derived CDR1 and CDR2 are SGDLS and YYNGEE. This CDR3 contains 16 residues. The DNA for the CDR3 is TGTGCCAGCAGCGTGAGCCAGGGCTCCTATAATTCACCCCTCCACTTT. This sequence encodes CASSVSQGSYNSPLHF.

This clone was seen just once. The chain joins TRBV4-2 to TRBJ2-5; 9 positions agree with TRBD2. The V gene's germline CDR1 is LGHNA and CDR2 YNFKEQ. With 0 bases clipped from V and 2 bases from J, the junction kept 4 bases outside the gene matches. CDR3 length equals 16 residues. Here the CDR3 DNA reads TGTGCCAGCAGCCAAGATCCCCTAGCGGGGCAAGAGACCCAGTACTTC. Its translation: CASSQDPLAGQETQYF.

This clone was recorded a few times. The gene calls are TRBV2 and TRBJ1-5, with TRBD1 matching over 9 bases. V lost 9 bases, J lost 4 bases, and 7 bases stayed unmatched. CDR1 SNHLY and CDR2 FYNNEI come from the germline V gene. The CDR3 has 14 amino acids. DNA for the CDR3: TGTGCCAGTGGGGACAGGGAGAGGAATCAGCCCCAGCATTTT. Residues: CASGDRERNQPQHF.

The chain combines TRBV6-6 with TRBJ1-2, with TRBD1 matching 7 bases. The CDR3 covers 16 residues. V lost 2 bases and J lost 2; bases outside the gene matches: 8. Germline-derived CDR1 and CDR2 are MNHNY and SVGAGI (reference sequence). The CDR3 DNA sequence: TGTGCCAGCAGTTACAGAGGGGGCGTAGAGAACTATGGCTACACCTTC. This sequence encodes CASSYRGGVENYGYTF.

The chain recombines TRBV7-2 with TRBJ2-7; 10 nucleotides line up with TRBD2. The CDR3 loop spans 14 amino acids. Per germline, CDR1 SGHTA and CDR2 FQGNSA. The V gene end was trimmed by 5 bases and the J gene end by 7 bases; junction bases not matched to a gene: 8. CDR3 coding DNA: TGTGCCAGCAGCCGGACTAGCGGCTCCTTTGAGCAGTACTTC. Its protein is CASSRTSGSFEQYF.

The chain carries TRBV9 and TRBJ1-1; maybe TRBD1 (5 bases). Germline V gene lookup returns CDR1 SGDLS and CDR2 YYNGEE. CDR3 size: 14 residues. V was pared by 0 bases and J by 1 base, with 7 bases between. CDR3 residues: CASSVAGENTEAFF. In DNA form, the CDR3 reads TGTGCCAGCAGCGTAGCGGGGGAGAACACTGAAGCTTTCTTT.

The gene calls are TRBV13 and TRBJ2-3; TRBD2 matches at 8 bases. Trimming removed 5 bases from V and 4 bases from J; junction bases left unmatched: 8. Germline V gene data show CDR1 as PRHDT and CDR2 as FYEKMQ (reference sequence). This CDR3 contains 15 residues. The CDR3 DNA reads as TGTGCCAGCAGCCCGGGGCGGGGGGAGTCAGATACGCAGTATTTT. Protein sequence: CASSPGRGESDTQYF.